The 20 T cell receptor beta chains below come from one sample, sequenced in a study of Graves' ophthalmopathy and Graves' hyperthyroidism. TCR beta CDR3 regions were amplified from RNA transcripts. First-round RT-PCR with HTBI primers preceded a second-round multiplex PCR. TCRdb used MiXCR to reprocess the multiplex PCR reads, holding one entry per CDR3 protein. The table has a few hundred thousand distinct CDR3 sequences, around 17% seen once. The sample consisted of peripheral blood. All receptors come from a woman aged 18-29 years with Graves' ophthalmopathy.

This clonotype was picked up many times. CDR3 protein: CASSYSQRDQPQHF. CDR3 bases: TGTGCCAGCAGTTACTCCCAGCGGGATCAGCCCCAGCATTTT. The chain uses TRBV6-5 and TRBJ1-5, with no clear D. The germline V gene has CDR1 MNHEY and CDR2 SVGAGI. V was cut by 0 bases and J by 5 bases, with 8 bases left in between. The CDR3 loop spans 14 amino acids.

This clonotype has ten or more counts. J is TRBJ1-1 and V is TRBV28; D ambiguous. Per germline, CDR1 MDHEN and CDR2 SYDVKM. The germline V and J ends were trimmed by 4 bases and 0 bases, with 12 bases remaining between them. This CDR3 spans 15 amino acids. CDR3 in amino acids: CASSYLGRLNTEAFF. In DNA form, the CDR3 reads TGTGCCAGCAGTTATCTGGGCAGGCTGAACACTGAAGCTTTCTTT. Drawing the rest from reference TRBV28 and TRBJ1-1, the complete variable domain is DVKVTQSSRYLVKRTGEKVFLECVQDMDHENMFWYRQDPGLGLRLIYFSYDVKMKEKGDIPEGYSVSREKKERFSLILESASTNQTSMYLCASSYLGRLNTEAFFGQGTRLTVV.

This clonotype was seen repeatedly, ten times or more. CDR3 sequence: CASSLLNGGLTEAFF. CDR3 nucleotide sequence: TGTGCCAGCTCCCTCCTGAACGGGGGCTTAACTGAAGCTTTCTTT. The V gene is TRBV18, the J gene TRBJ1-1; the D gene is possibly TRBD1 (6 bases). This CDR3 has 15 residues. The germline CDR1 and CDR2 sequences are KGHSH and LQKENI. Between the trimmed V and J ends, which lost 6 bases and 5 bases, there was a span of 19 bases. Full variable domain (rest looked up from reference TRBV18 and TRBJ1-1): NAGVMQNPRHLVRRRGQEARLRCSPMKGHSHVYWYRQLPEEGLKFMVYLQKENIIDESGMPKERFSAEFPKEGPSILRIQQVVRGDSAAYFCASSLLNGGLTEAFFGQGTRLTVV.

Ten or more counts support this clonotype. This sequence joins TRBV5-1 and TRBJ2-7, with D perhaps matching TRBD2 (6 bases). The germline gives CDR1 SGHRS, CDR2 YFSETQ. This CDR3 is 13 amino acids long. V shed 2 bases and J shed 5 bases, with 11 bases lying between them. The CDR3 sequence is CASSLRVADEQYF. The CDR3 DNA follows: TGCGCCAGCAGCTTACGTGTAGCGGACGAGCAGTACTTC.

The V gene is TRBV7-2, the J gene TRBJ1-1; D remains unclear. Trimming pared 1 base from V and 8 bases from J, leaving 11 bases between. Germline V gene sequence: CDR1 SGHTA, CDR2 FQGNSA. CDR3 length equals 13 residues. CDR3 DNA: TGTGCCAGCAGCTTAGTTAGGACCCGAGAAGCTTTCTTT. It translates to CASSLVRTREAFF.

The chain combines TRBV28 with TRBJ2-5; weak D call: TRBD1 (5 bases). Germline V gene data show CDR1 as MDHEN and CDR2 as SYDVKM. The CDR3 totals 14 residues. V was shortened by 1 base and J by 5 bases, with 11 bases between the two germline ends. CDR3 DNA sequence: TGTGCCAGCAGTTTATACCACTCAGGGGAGACCCAGTACTTC. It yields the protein CASSLYHSGETQYF.

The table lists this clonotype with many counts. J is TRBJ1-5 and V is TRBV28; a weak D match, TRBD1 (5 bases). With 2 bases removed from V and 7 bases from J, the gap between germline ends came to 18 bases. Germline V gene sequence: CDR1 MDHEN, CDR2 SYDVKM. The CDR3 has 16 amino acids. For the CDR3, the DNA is TGTGCCAGCAGTTTAGAGGGGCATCCCTCTGGCCAGCCCCAGCATTTT. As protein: CASSLEGHPSGQPQHF.

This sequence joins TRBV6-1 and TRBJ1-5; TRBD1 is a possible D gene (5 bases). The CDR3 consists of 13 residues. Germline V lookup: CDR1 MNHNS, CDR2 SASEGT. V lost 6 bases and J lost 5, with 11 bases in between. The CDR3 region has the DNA TGTGCCAGCAGCTCCGACAGCGATCAGCCCCAGCATTTT. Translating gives CASSSDSDQPQHF.

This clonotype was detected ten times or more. The CDR3 reads CASSSRDSPYGYTF. The CDR3 DNA sequence: TGTGCCAGCAGTTCCCGGGACAGTCCCTATGGCTACACCTTC. This chain connects TRBV12-3 or TRBV12-4 to TRBJ1-2, with TRBD1 identical over 7 bases. The CDR3 loop spans 14 amino acids. Trimming cost V 4 bases and J 4 bases; bases outside gene matches: 6.

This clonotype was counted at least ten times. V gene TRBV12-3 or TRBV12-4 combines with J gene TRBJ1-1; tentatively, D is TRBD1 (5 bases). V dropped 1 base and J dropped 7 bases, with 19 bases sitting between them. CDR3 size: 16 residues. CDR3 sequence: CASSLGSGGGTSEAFF. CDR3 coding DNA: TGTGCCAGCAGTTTAGGTTCCGGGGGGGGAACGAGTGAAGCTTTCTTT.

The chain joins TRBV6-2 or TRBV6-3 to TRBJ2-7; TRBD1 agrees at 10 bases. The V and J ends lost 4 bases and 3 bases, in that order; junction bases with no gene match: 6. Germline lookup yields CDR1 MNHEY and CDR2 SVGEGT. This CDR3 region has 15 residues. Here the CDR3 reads CASSSLGQGNYEQYF. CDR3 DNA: TGTGCCAGCAGTTCCCTGGGACAGGGGAACTACGAGCAGTACTTC.

CDR3 region: CASSSDGTANRQETQYF. The CDR3 bases are TGTGCCAGCAGTTCCGATGGGACAGCGAACCGACAAGAGACCCAGTACTTC. The V call is TRBV28, the J call TRBJ2-5; TRBD1 agrees at 7 bases. With 4 bases clipped from V and 2 bases from J, the junction kept 13 bases outside the gene matches. The CDR3 has 17 amino acids. The germline CDR1 and CDR2 sequences are MDHEN and SYDVKM.

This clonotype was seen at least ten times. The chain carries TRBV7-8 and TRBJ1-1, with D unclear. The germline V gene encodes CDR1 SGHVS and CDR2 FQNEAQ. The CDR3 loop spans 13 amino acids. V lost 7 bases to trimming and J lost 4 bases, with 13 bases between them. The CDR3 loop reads CASTLVRATEAFF. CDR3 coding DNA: TGTGCCAGCACCCTAGTCCGCGCCACTGAAGCTTTCTTT.

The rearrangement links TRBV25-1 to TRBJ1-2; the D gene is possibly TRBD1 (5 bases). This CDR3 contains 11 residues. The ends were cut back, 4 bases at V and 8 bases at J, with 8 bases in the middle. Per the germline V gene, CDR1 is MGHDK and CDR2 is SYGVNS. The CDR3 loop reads CASSVGEGYTF. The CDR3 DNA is TGTGCCAGCAGTGTAGGGGAAGGCTACACCTTC.

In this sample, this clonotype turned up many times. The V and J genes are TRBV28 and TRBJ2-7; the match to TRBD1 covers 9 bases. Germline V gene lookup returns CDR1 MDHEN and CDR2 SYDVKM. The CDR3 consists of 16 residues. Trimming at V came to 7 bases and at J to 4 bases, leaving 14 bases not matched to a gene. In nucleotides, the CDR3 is TGTGCCAGCACCATCACCGCCCGGGACAGGGTTTACGAGCAGTACTTC. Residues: CASTITARDRVYEQYF.

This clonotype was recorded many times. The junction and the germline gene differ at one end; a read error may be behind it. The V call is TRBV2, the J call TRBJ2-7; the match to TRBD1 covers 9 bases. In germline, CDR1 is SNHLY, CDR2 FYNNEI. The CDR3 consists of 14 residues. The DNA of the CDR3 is TGTGCCAGCAATGAAGGGACAGGGACGTACGAGCAGTACTTC. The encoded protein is CASNEGTGTYEQYF.

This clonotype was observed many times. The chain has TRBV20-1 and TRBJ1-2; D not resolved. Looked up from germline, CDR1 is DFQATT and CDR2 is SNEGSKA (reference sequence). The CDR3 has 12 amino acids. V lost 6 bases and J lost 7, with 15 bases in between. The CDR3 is CSATSLGSGYTF. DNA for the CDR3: TGCAGTGCCACAAGTCTCGGCTCTGGCTACACCTTC.

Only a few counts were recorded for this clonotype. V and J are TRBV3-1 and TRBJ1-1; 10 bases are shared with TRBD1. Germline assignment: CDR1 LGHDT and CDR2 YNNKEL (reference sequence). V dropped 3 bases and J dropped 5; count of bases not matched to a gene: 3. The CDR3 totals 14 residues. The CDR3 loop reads CASSHRTGGTEAFF. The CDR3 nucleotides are TGTGCCAGCAGCCACCGGACAGGGGGGACTGAAGCTTTCTTT.

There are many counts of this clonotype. The CDR3 sequence: CASRADIGNQPQHF. In DNA form, the CDR3 reads TGTGCCAGCAGAGCCGACATTGGCAATCAGCCCCAGCATTTT. The V call is TRBV6-1, the J call TRBJ1-5; D gene uncertain. The V end was cut by 6 bases, the J end by 2 bases, with 11 bases between. This CDR3 spans 14 amino acids. The germline V gene encodes CDR1 MNHNS and CDR2 SASEGT.

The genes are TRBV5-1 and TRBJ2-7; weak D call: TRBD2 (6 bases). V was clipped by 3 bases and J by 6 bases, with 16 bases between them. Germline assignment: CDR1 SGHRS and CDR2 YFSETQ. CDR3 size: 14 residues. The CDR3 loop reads CASSSGGLFREQYF. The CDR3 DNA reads TGCGCCAGCAGCTCCGGGGGTCTTTTCCGCGAGCAGTACTTC.